Listed below are T cell receptor beta chains from one sample, sequenced in a study of metastatic and nonmetastatic thyroid tumors. TCRdb recomputed clones from the PCR reads via MiXCR. The data hold around 23,000 clones, with around 26% observed a single time. Sequencing was performed on blood. Receptors originate from a male donor with papillary thyroid cancer or a benign thyroid nodule (not recorded which). Some clones in this sample may be carry-over from other donors' samples. The CDR3 runs from the conserved cysteine through the conserved F or W. Fields, in order: clone size, J gene, V gene, D gene, CDR3 DNA, CDR3 protein. A D gene is named only where the DNA matches it firmly. Only some rows state a clone size, as once, few, many or a class for expanded clones.

clone_size: many; j_call: TRBJ2-7; v_call: TRBV9; d_call: TRBD2; cdr3_nt: TGTGCCAGCAGCGTAGGGCGGGGGTCCTACGAGCAGTACTTC; cdr3_aa: CASSVGRGSYEQYF
clone_size: few; j_call: TRBJ2-1; v_call: TRBV24-1; d_call: -; cdr3_nt: TGTGCCACCAGTGATAGTCAGGGGACCTACAATGAGCAGTTCTTC; cdr3_aa: CATSDSQGTYNEQFF
clone_size: -; j_call: TRBJ2-7; v_call: TRBV4-3; d_call: TRBD2; cdr3_nt: TGCGCCAGCAGCCGGGGGACTAGCGGGAGCGACGAGCAGTACTTC; cdr3_aa: CASSRGTSGSDEQYF
clone_size: many; j_call: TRBJ2-7; v_call: TRBV16; d_call: TRBD1; cdr3_nt: TGTGCCAGCACCGGGACAGGCTACGAGCAGTACTTC; cdr3_aa: CASTGTGYEQYF
clone_size: many; j_call: TRBJ1-1; v_call: TRBV5-1; d_call: -; cdr3_nt: TGCGCCAGCAGCACAGGATCAGCGAACACTGAAGCTTTCTTT; cdr3_aa: CASSTGSANTEAFF
clone_size: -; j_call: TRBJ2-2; v_call: TRBV28; d_call: TRBD2; cdr3_nt: TGTGCCAGCAGTTTATTCCGGGACGGGAGGACGGACACCGGGGAGCTGTTTTTT; cdr3_aa: CASSLFRDGRTDTGELFF
clone_size: -; j_call: TRBJ1-2; v_call: TRBV5-5; d_call: -; cdr3_nt: TGTGCCAGCAGCTTATCCTTGAGACCAGGGGCGGAGGGCTACACCTTC; cdr3_aa: CASSLSLRPGAEGYTF
clone_size: -; j_call: TRBJ2-7; v_call: TRBV5-1; d_call: TRBD1; cdr3_nt: TGCGCCAGCAGCTCGGGACAGGGGACCTACGAGCAGTACTTC; cdr3_aa: CASSSGQGTYEQYF
clone_size: -; j_call: TRBJ2-7; v_call: TRBV28; d_call: TRBD1; cdr3_nt: TGTGCCAGCAACCGACAGGGGCTTATGTTAGAGCAGTACTTC; cdr3_aa: CASNRQGLMLEQYF
clone_size: many; j_call: TRBJ1-3; v_call: TRBV14; d_call: TRBD1; cdr3_nt: TGTGCCAGCAGCCAGAACAGGGGCGGAAACACCATATATTTT; cdr3_aa: CASSQNRGGNTIYF
clone_size: many; j_call: TRBJ1-1; v_call: TRBV18; d_call: -; cdr3_nt: TGTGCCAGCTCGTATATAGGATCCCTCCCCGCTGAAGCTTTCTTT; cdr3_aa: CASSYIGSLPAEAFF
clone_size: many; j_call: TRBJ2-7; v_call: TRBV5-1; d_call: -; cdr3_nt: TGCGCCAGCAGCCCGGGAGCCTTCGTCGAGCAGTACTTC; cdr3_aa: CASSPGAFVEQYF
clone_size: -; j_call: TRBJ2-7; v_call: TRBV5-1; d_call: -; cdr3_nt: TGCGACAGCAGTGACGAGCATTACTTC; cdr3_aa: CDSSDEHYF
clone_size: many; j_call: TRBJ1-5; v_call: TRBV5-6; d_call: -; cdr3_nt: TGTGCCAGCAGCTTTTTATCTCAGCCCCAGCATTTT; cdr3_aa: CASSFLSQPQHF
clone_size: many; j_call: TRBJ1-1; v_call: TRBV10-3; d_call: -; cdr3_nt: TGTGCCATCAGTGAGTCGACGGCGAACCTCCCCCGGAACACTGAAGCTTTCTTT; cdr3_aa: CAISESTANLPRNTEAFF
clone_size: -; j_call: TRBJ2-2; v_call: TRBV12-3/TRBV12-4; d_call: -; cdr3_nt: TGTGCCAGCACCAATACAGTAAACACCGTGGAGCTGTTTTTT; cdr3_aa: CASTNTVNTVELFF